These 20 T cell receptor beta chains came from one sample sequenced in a study of metastatic and nonmetastatic thyroid tumors. TCRdb reassembled clones from the PCR reads with MiXCR. Among approximately 84,000 clones listed, around 14% were seen once. The entire patient cohort was treatment-naive prior to thyroid surgery. The sample taken for sequencing was blood. All receptors derive from a female donor with papillary thyroid cancer or a benign thyroid nodule (not recorded which). Some clones in this sample may be carry-over from other donors' samples.

This clone was observed at least ten times. This chain uses TRBV19 with TRBJ1-1; no clear D. Germline CDR1 reads LNHDA; CDR2 reads SQIVND (reference sequence). Trimming pared 7 bases from V and 4 bases from J, leaving 16 bases between. CDR3 length: 14 amino acids. CDR3 bases: TGTGCCAGTAAAGAGATACGAAGGAGCACTGAAGCTTTCTTT. It yields the protein CASKEIRRSTEAFF.

This clone has ten or more counts. V and J are TRBV29-1 and TRBJ1-2; D unclear. Trimming removed 1 base at V and 1 base at J, with 7 bases between. Germline values: CDR1 SQVTM, CDR2 ANQGSEA. The CDR3 contains 13 residues. Written as DNA, the CDR3 is TGCAGCGTTGAAGTGGCAGATAACTATGGCTACACCTTC. Translated, it gives CSVEVADNYGYTF.

The sample holds many counts of this clone. V is TRBV20-1 and J is TRBJ1-6; unclear D gene. The length of the CDR3 is 14 residues. Germline V gene lookup returns CDR1 DFQATT and CDR2 SNEGSKA (reference sequence). V lost 0 bases and J 7 bases, leaving 10 bases between the germline ends. CDR3 in DNA: TGCAGTGCTAGAGATCACTCTGTGAATTCACCCCTCCACTTT. Encoded protein: CSARDHSVNSPLHF.

This clone occurred a few times. The chain joins TRBV6-1 to TRBJ1-5; perhaps TRBD1 as D (5 bases). Trimming took off 7 bases at V and 4 bases at J, with 20 bases between the two ends. The CDR3 extends over 16 amino acids. CDR1 MNHNS and CDR2 SASEGT come from the germline V gene. CDR3 in amino acids: CASTHGVVGGNQPQHF. CDR3 nucleotide sequence: TGTGCCAGCACCCACGGAGTGGTTGGGGGTAATCAGCCCCAGCATTTT.

This clone was seen at least ten times. The CDR3 bases are TGTGCCAGCAGAAGGAGGGGGGAGGACACTGAAGCTTTCTTT. This gives the protein CASRRRGEDTEAFF. The chain combines TRBV2 with TRBJ1-1, with TRBD1 as a possible D gene (6 bases). The CDR3 spans 14 residues. Trimming stripped 6 bases from V and 3 bases from J, with 14 bases between. Germline V gene data show CDR1 as SNHLY and CDR2 as FYNNEI.

This clone showed up many times. The chain joins TRBV2 to TRBJ1-5, with D perhaps matching TRBD1 (6 bases). V was trimmed by 6 bases and J by 0 bases, leaving 15 bases between them. CDR1 SNHLY and CDR2 FYNNEI come from the germline V gene. The CDR3 is made up of 16 amino acids. CDR3: CASRGLSGASNQPQHF. As DNA, the CDR3 is TGTGCCAGCAGGGGACTATCAGGGGCTAGCAATCAGCCCCAGCATTTT.

Ten or more counts support this clone. The chain has TRBV11-1 and TRBJ2-7; D perhaps matches TRBD2 (7 bases). CDR1 SGHAT and CDR2 FQDESV come from the germline V gene (reference sequence). This CDR3 is built from 14 residues. The V end lost 3 bases, the J end lost 2 bases, and 11 bases lay between the germline ends. CDR3 residues: CASSFGGPAYEQYF. The DNA for the CDR3 is TGTGCCAGCAGCTTCGGGGGGCCTGCCTACGAGCAGTACTTC.

This clone was seen at least ten times. This chain connects TRBV24-1 to TRBJ2-5; 10 nucleotides align to TRBD2. The V segment lost 3 bases and the J segment 5 bases; nucleotides outside the gene matches: 11. The CDR3 is made up of 17 amino acids. From germline, CDR1 is KGHDR and CDR2 SFDVKD. This chain's CDR3 is CATSDALQRGGGETQYF. Here the CDR3 DNA reads TGTGCCACCAGTGATGCCCTTCAGCGGGGGGGCGGGGAGACCCAGTACTTC.

On this clone itself: This clone may be a read error of a much larger clone one base away. This rearrangement joins TRBV20-1 to TRBJ2-3; 12 bases match TRBD2. Germline trimming cut 2 bases from V and 7 bases from J; bases unmatched to any gene: 10. Germline values: CDR1 DFQATT, CDR2 SNEGSKA (reference sequence). The CDR3 runs 16 residues. The CDR3 nucleotides are TGCAGTGCTAGATATCTGGCACTAGCGGGGGGTTATACGCAGTATTTT. It translates to CSARYLALAGGYTQYF.

This clone has a handful of counts. The chain employs TRBV20-1 and TRBJ2-3; no clear D gene. This CDR3 spans 14 amino acids. Germline V gene sequence: CDR1 DFQATT, CDR2 SNEGSKA (reference sequence). V gave up 4 bases and J gave up 4 bases, with 15 bases separating them. The CDR3 here is CSATTLWPADTQYF. The CDR3 DNA is TGCAGTGCTACGACACTTTGGCCGGCAGATACGCAGTATTTT.

This clone was counted at least ten times. V and J are TRBV6-2 or TRBV6-3 and TRBJ2-1; D unclear. Germline V gives CDR1 MNHEY, CDR2 SVGEGT. The V end was cut by 0 bases, the J end by 13 bases, with 7 bases between. The CDR3 is made up of 11 amino acids. The CDR3 nucleotides are TGTGCCAGCAGTTACTCGCATCGCCAGTTCTTC. Protein: CASSYSHRQFF.

Many counts were recorded for this clone. V is TRBV7-3 and J is TRBJ2-1, with a weak D call TRBD1 (6 bases). Between the trimmed V and J ends, which lost 4 bases and 2 bases, there was a span of 12 bases. CDR3 length equals 15 residues. Germline CDR1 SGHTA, CDR2 FQGTGA. The CDR3 spells CASSSTGPTYNEQFF. The CDR3 DNA sequence: TGTGCCAGCAGCTCCACAGGGCCCACCTACAATGAGCAGTTCTTC.

This clone was seen repeatedly, ten times or more. V is TRBV20-1 and J is TRBJ1-4; D not certain. The ends were cut back, 2 bases at V and 5 bases at J, with 9 bases in the middle. Germline V gives CDR1 DFQATT, CDR2 SNEGSKA (reference sequence). This CDR3 has 13 residues. CDR3 coding DNA: TGCAGTGCTAGAAACAGAGCGAATGAAAAACTGTTTTTT. Protein sequence: CSARNRANEKLFF.

The count of this clone is one. This could be a read error, since a much larger clone is one nucleotide away. The CDR3 ends on some other residue instead of the conserved phenylalanine or tryptophan, so this is likely a read error. In DNA form, the CDR3 reads TGTGCCAGCTCACCAATCTTTAGCGGGAACTATTACAATGAGCAGTTCCTC. Translation gives CASSPIFSGNYYNEQFL. V is TRBV18 and J is TRBJ2-1; TRBD2 aligns across 8 bases. The germline V gene has CDR1 KGHSH and CDR2 LQKENI. V dropped 2 bases and J dropped 4; count of bases not matched to a gene: 10. The CDR3 contains 17 residues.

This clone was found a few times. A read error may explain this, as a much larger clone is one base away. The chain couples TRBV19 to TRBJ1-6; TRBD1 aligns across 7 bases. Germline assignment: CDR1 LNHDA and CDR2 SQIVND (reference sequence). This CDR3 contains 15 residues. The J segment lost 5 bases and the V segment lost 4 bases, leaving 5 bases of the junction unmatched. CDR3 loop: CASSTQGRHNSPLHF. The CDR3 nucleotides read TGTGCCAGTAGTACACAGGGGCGGCATAATTCACCCCTCCACTTT.

Points on this clone: This clone may be a read error of a much larger clone one base away. This sequence joins TRBV5-5 and TRBJ2-6; D uncertain. V was cut by 1 base and J by 3 bases, with 11 bases left in between. The CDR3 is 16 amino acids. In germline, CDR1 is SGHKS, CDR2 YYEKEE (reference sequence). CDR3 nucleotide sequence: TGTGCCAGCAGCTTGTGGAAAAGCTATGGGGCCAACGTCCTGACTTTC. Protein: CASSLWKSYGANVLTF.

This clone was seen more than once but under ten times. This chain connects TRBV6-2 or TRBV6-3 to TRBJ1-4; 7 bases map to TRBD1. The CDR3 extends over 14 amino acids. The ends lost 5 bases at V and 8 bases at J; junction bases unmatched: 8. Germline-derived CDR1 and CDR2 are MNHEY and SVGEGT. CDR3 nucleotides: TGTGCCAGCAGTCACGGACAGGTGGTAGAAAAACTGTTTTTT. Residues: CASSHGQVVEKLFF.

This clone has a count of ten or more. The J gene is TRBJ1-6, the V gene TRBV19; the D gene is possibly TRBD1 (6 bases). Germline CDR1 LNHDA, CDR2 SQIVND (reference sequence). The CDR3 sequence is 16 residues long. V lost 0 bases, J lost 7 bases, and 13 bases lay in between. The CDR3: CASSIDHGGANSPLHF. CDR3 bases: TGTGCCAGTAGTATAGATCACGGGGGCGCCAATTCACCCCTCCACTTT.

To note about this clone: Lacking the conserved final phenylalanine or tryptophan, this CDR3 likely reflects a read error. This rearrangement joins TRBV20-1 to TRBJ1-2; TRBD1 matches at 7 bases. The trim removed 3 bases at V and 8 bases at J, leaving 21 bases unmatched. Germline CDR1 and CDR2: DFQATT and SNEGSKA (reference sequence). CDR3 length: 17 residues. CDR3 residues: CSASRGTVGPLAFGYTL. The CDR3, as DNA: TGCAGTGCTAGTAGAGGGACAGTGGGCCCCTTGGCTTTCGGCTACACCCTC.

In this sample, this clone turned up many times. J is TRBJ2-7 and V is TRBV5-1; D could derive from TRBD1 or TRBD2 (5 bases each). Trimming pared 5 bases from V and 2 bases from J, leaving 17 bases between. Looked up from germline, CDR1 is SGHRS and CDR2 is YFSETQ. The CDR3 sequence is 15 residues long. The CDR3 spells CASSSGTGPPYEQYF. In DNA, the CDR3 is TGCGCCAGCAGTTCCGGGACGGGGCCTCCCTACGAGCAGTACTTC.